A selection of T cell receptor beta chains follows, all from one sample in a study of somatic mutations in cytotoxic T cells in rheumatoid arthritis. Method: immunoSEQ multiplex PCR; TCRdb's copy keeps in-frame clones and lacks some. The data contain roughly 2,500 clones, roughly 80% of them seen just once; the ten biggest clones take up about 45%. Material: CD8+ T cells sorted from blood. These receptors all stem from a man between 65 and 79 years old with rheumatoid arthritis. Both conserved end residues are part of each CDR3. D genes are given only for firm matches. Clone size is given for some rows only: seen once, a few or many times, or a class if the clone is expanded.

cdr3_nt cdr3_aa clone_size j_call d_call v_call cdr3_length
TGTGCCTGGCACCGGGGAGGCCTTAGCACAGATACGCAGTATTTT CAWHRGGLSTDTQYF - TRBJ2-3 - TRBV30 15
TGTGCCAGCTCACCGGGGGCAGAGACCCAGTACTTC CASSPGAETQYF - TRBJ2-5 - TRBV18 12
TGTGCCAGCAGTTTGCGGACAGGGGTCTACGAGCAGTACTTC CASSLRTGVYEQYF - TRBJ2-7 TRBD1 TRBV28 14
TGTGCCAGCAGCCGGGACAGGGGTCACGAGCAGTACTTC CASSRDRGHEQYF - TRBJ2-7 TRBD1 TRBV7-6 13
TGTGCCAGCAGCTCACAGGGTGCGTACGAGCAGTACTTC CASSSQGAYEQYF - TRBJ2-7 - TRBV5-6 13
TGTGCCAGCAGCCATGTAAGCGGGGCCACAGATACGCAGTATTTT CASSHVSGATDTQYF - TRBJ2-3 TRBD2 TRBV7-9 15
TGCGCCAGCAGCCCACTGCCCGGGGACGAGCAGTACTTC CASSPLPGDEQYF hyperexpanded TRBJ2-7 - TRBV4-1 13
TGCGCCAGCAGCTTCGGGCGGGAGGAAGCTTTCTTT CASSFGREEAFF - TRBJ1-1 - TRBV5-1 12
TGTGCCAGCAGCTCTAGCGGGGGGTTCTACAATGAGCAGTTCTTC CASSSSGGFYNEQFF - TRBJ2-1 TRBD2 TRBV11-3 15
TGTGCCAGTAGTATAGATGTTCAGGGGGCGGATTCACCCCTCCACTTT CASSIDVQGADSPLHF - TRBJ1-6 TRBD1 TRBV19 16